Presented here are 18 T cell receptor beta chains from one specimen sequenced in a study of T cell clonotyping in hematopoietic cell transplantation. Sequencing was performed with immunoSEQ multiplex PCR; in TCRdb, only in-frame clones are kept and a portion is missing. The sample consists of about 36,000 clones, approximately 88% of them appearing once. What was sequenced was peripheral blood mononuclear cells. Every receptor here comes from a middle-aged woman in good health. Some clones in this sample may be carry-over from other donors' samples.

With regard to this clone: Germline is not matched at one junction end, which may reflect a read error. V and J are TRBV14 and TRBJ2-4, with a possible D match to TRBD1 (6 bases). The length of the CDR3 is 12 residues. Germline V gives CDR1 SGHDN, CDR2 FVKESK. The CDR3 sequence is CASSQDVRTVEF. CDR3 DNA sequence: TGTGCCAGCAGCCAAGATGTGAGGACAGTTGAATTC.

The CDR3 is CASSHQTEEQYF. The CDR3 DNA follows: TGTGCCAGCAGCCACCAAACGGAAGAGCAGTACTTC. The V call is TRBV11-2, the J call TRBJ2-7; no reliable D call. Germline V gene sequence: CDR1 SGHAT, CDR2 FQNNGV. V lost 5 bases, J lost 7 bases, and 12 bases lay in between. This CDR3 contains 12 residues.

The J gene is TRBJ2-7, the V gene TRBV6-1; possible D gene TRBD2, 5 bases. V lost 7 bases, J lost 4 bases, and 20 bases lay in between. CDR1 is MNHNS, CDR2 SASEGT, per germline. CDR3 length: 15 amino acids. The CDR3: CASIIRDDLDYEQYF. CDR3 nucleotide sequence: TGTGCCAGCATCATACGGGATGATTTAGATTACGAGCAGTACTTC.

The chain combines TRBV5-1 with TRBJ2-5; tentative D call: TRBD2 (6 bases). The CDR3 covers 15 residues. The germline V gene has CDR1 SGHRS and CDR2 YFSETQ. The V end lost 0 bases, the J end lost 3 bases, and 12 bases lay between the germline ends. The CDR3 nucleotides are TGCGCCAGCAGCTTGGAGGCCCGGAGGGAAGAGACCCAGTACTTC. Translated: CASSLEARREETQYF.

The chain links TRBV7-8 to TRBJ2-7, with 9 positions matching TRBD2. V gave up 6 bases and J gave up 3 bases; unmatched junction bases: 9. This CDR3 is 15 amino acids long. Germline CDR1 reads SGHVS; CDR2 reads FQNEAQ. The CDR3 DNA follows: TGTGCCAGCAGGGGGTGGCGGGAGGGCCGCTACGAGCAGTACTTC. Translated, it gives CASRGWREGRYEQYF.

This clone was seen only a few times. For the CDR3, the DNA is TGTGCCAGCAGTTCATTACTCCCCGAACCAGGACGGTTTTATGACACCATATATTTT. Translating gives CASSSLLPEPGRFYDTIYF. The chain links TRBV28 to TRBJ1-3; D is undetermined. CDR1 MDHEN and CDR2 SYDVKM come from the germline V gene. The CDR3 extends over 19 amino acids. Trimming took 4 bases from V and 8 from J, leaving 30 bases between them.

In nucleotides, the CDR3 is TGCGCCAGCAGCTCGGACAGCCTCTATGGCTACACCTTC. This gives the protein CASSSDSLYGYTF. The rearrangement links TRBV5-1 to TRBJ1-2; weak D call: TRBD1 (6 bases). The V end lost 3 bases, the J end lost 4 bases, and 10 bases lay between the germline ends. Germline V gene sequence: CDR1 SGHRS, CDR2 YFSETQ. The CDR3 is 13 amino acids.

The genes are TRBV28 and TRBJ2-2, with 13 bases aligning to TRBD2. V lost 6 bases and J lost 6; bases outside the gene matches: 10. The CDR3 consists of 17 residues. Germline V gene data show CDR1 as MDHEN and CDR2 as SYDVKM. The CDR3 DNA reads as TGTGCCAGCAGATCACTAGCGGGAGGGTCCGCGGCCGGGGAGCTGTTTTTT. This encodes CASRSLAGGSAAGELFF.

The CDR3 DNA follows: TGTGCCAGCAGCTCCTCAGGGGCGGTCCGGGAAAAACTGTTTTTT. As protein: CASSSSGAVREKLFF. The V and J genes are TRBV28 and TRBJ1-4, with a tentative D call TRBD1 (6 bases). The CDR3 has 15 amino acids. Germline V gene lookup returns CDR1 MDHEN and CDR2 SYDVKM. The ends were cut back, 6 bases at V and 8 bases at J, with 19 bases in the middle.

This rearrangement joins TRBV5-1 to TRBJ2-7; TRBD1 might be the D (5 bases). This CDR3 contains 15 residues. Germline lookup yields CDR1 SGHRS and CDR2 YFSETQ. Trimming removed 5 bases from V and 2 bases from J, with 17 bases in between. In DNA form, the CDR3 reads TGCGCCAGCAGGCCAGGGTTGCCCTCCACCTACGAGCAGTACTTC. This encodes CASRPGLPSTYEQYF.

The chain couples TRBV7-6 to TRBJ1-5, with 7 bases lining up with TRBD1. The CDR3 extends over 18 amino acids. In germline, CDR1 is SGHVS, CDR2 FNYEAQ. J lost 0 bases, V lost 5 bases, and 13 bases had no gene match. The CDR3 nucleotides are TGTGCCAGCAGCCGGAACCGGGACAGAGACTATAGCAATCAGCCCCAGCATTTT. It codes for CASSRNRDRDYSNQPQHF.

The chain links TRBV19 to TRBJ1-3; a weak D match, TRBD1 (5 bases). CDR3 length: 14 residues. V lost 6 bases, J lost 1 base, and 10 bases lay in between. Germline values: CDR1 LNHDA, CDR2 SQIVND (reference sequence). The CDR3 spells CASSGRESGNTIYF. DNA of the CDR3: TGTGCCAGTAGCGGCAGGGAATCTGGAAACACCATATATTTT. Full variable domain (outside the CDR3, taken from reference TRBV19 and TRBJ1-3): DGGITQSPKYLFRKEGQNVTLSCEQNLNHDAMYWYRQDPGQGLRLIYYSQIVNDFQKGDIAEGYSVSREKKESFPLTVTSAQKNPTAFYLCASSGRESGNTIYFGEGSWLTVV.

The chain links TRBV4-3 to TRBJ1-1, with TRBD1 as a possible D gene (6 bases). The CDR3 runs 17 residues. The V end was cut by 1 base, the J end by 2 bases, with 17 bases between. Germline V gives CDR1 LGHNA, CDR2 YSLEER. The DNA for the CDR3 is TGCGCCAGCAGCCAAGGTCTCGTTGGGGGCCCCAACACTGAAGCTTTCTTT. It is translated as CASSQGLVGGPNTEAFF.

The chain joins TRBV7-2 to TRBJ2-1, with D maybe TRBD1 (5 bases). Germline CDR1 and CDR2: SGHTA and FQGNSA. CDR3 length: 14 residues. V lost 0 bases and J 8 bases, leaving 11 bases between the germline ends. The CDR3 bases are TGTGCCAGCAGCTTAGCGGCAGGGAACTATGAGCAGTTCTTC. Its protein is CASSLAAGNYEQFF.

The chain's CDR3 is CASRRQGSGTEAFF. For the CDR3, the DNA is TGTGCCAGCAGGAGACAGGGGAGCGGCACTGAAGCTTTCTTT. The V call is TRBV2, the J call TRBJ1-1; 8 bases map to TRBD1. Germline CDR1 is SNHLY and CDR2 is FYNNEI. The CDR3 spans 14 residues. V lost 6 bases, J lost 4 bases, and 7 bases stayed unmatched.

The chain couples TRBV5-6 to TRBJ2-7, with 7 positions matching TRBD1. Per the germline V gene, CDR1 is SGHDT and CDR2 is YYEEEE. Trimming took 2 bases from V and 4 from J; bases not matched to a gene: 6. The CDR3 is 14 amino acids. The CDR3: CASSFTGETYEQYF. DNA for the CDR3: TGTGCCAGCAGCTTTACAGGGGAAACGTACGAGCAGTACTTC.

V gene TRBV30 combines with J gene TRBJ2-3; 8 bases fit TRBD1. Per the germline V gene, CDR1 is GTSNPN and CDR2 is SVGIG (reference sequence). J gave up 4 bases and V 2 bases, and 11 bases lay outside the gene matches. The CDR3 consists of 16 residues. The CDR3 coding sequence is TGTGCCTGGAGTCCCGCCTGGACAGGGTCCCCAGATACGCAGTATTTT. Protein sequence: CAWSPAWTGSPDTQYF.

The chain joins TRBV19 to TRBJ1-2; TRBD1 is a possible D gene (5 bases). V lost 5 bases and J lost 5, with 18 bases in between. Germline V gene data show CDR1 as LNHDA and CDR2 as SQIVND (reference sequence). This CDR3 has 15 residues. This CDR3 is CASSATGRGAYGYTF. Written as DNA, the CDR3 is TGTGCCAGTAGTGCCACGGGACGGGGCGCTTATGGCTACACCTTC.